Listed here is a single T cell receptor (beta chain). Its cognate antigen is unknown. CDR1 is SGHTA and CDR2 is FQGNSA in the germline V gene. This CDR3 is built from 15 residues. J gave up 0 bases and V 6 bases, and 8 bases lay outside the gene matches. The data derive from a study of T cell responses to AZD1222 COVID-19 vaccine. Study-wide results and caveats: Donors skewed white British and female; clonal diversity was possibly underestimated.

Sequencing used immunoSEQ multiplex PCR; TCRdb keeps in-frame clones, though not all of them. This sample yields approximately 110,000 clones, of which nearly 90% are seen a single time; about 40% belongs to the top ten. The sequence came from an adult who received the AZD1222 COVID-19 vaccine. The gene calls are TRBV7-2 and TRBJ2-7, with 7 bases matching TRBD1. Specimen: peripheral blood, collected 28 days after the second AZD1222 dose. The CDR3 coding sequence is TGTGCCAGCAGTATTAGCCGGGACAGCTCCTACGAGCAGTACTTC. Protein product: CASSISRDSSYEQYF.